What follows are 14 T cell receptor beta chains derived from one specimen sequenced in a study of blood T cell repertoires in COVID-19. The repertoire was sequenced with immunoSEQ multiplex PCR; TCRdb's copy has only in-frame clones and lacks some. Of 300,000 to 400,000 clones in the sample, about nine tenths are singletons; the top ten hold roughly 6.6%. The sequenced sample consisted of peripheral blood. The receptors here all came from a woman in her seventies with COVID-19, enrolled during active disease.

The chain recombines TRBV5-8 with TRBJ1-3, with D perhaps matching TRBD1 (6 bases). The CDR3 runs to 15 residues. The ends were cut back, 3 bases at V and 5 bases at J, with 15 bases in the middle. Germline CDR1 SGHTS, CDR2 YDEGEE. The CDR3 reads CASSSGTSIRNTIYF. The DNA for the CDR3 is TGTGCCAGCAGCTCTGGGACAAGCATCCGAAACACCATATATTTT.

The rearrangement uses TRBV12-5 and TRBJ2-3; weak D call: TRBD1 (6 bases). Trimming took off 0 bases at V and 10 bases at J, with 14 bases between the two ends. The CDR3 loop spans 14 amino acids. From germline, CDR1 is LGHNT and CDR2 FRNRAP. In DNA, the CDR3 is TGTGCTAGTGGTTTGGTACCGAGGGGGTCGGCGCAGTATTTT. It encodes CASGLVPRGSAQYF.

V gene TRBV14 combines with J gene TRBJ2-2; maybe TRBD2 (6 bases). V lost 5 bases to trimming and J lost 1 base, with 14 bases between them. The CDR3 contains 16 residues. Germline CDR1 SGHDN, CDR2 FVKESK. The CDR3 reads CASSFVGGWNTGELFF. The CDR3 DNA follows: TGTGCCAGCAGCTTCGTGGGGGGTTGGAACACCGGGGAGCTGTTTTTT.

In nucleotides, the CDR3 is TGCAGCGTTGGGACAGGGGCTCGTAATTCACCCCTCCACTTT. Translating gives CSVGTGARNSPLHF. J is TRBJ1-6 and V is TRBV29-1, with TRBD1 matching 9 bases. J was trimmed by 6 bases and V by 4 bases; bases with no gene match: 4. The CDR3 consists of 14 residues. Germline CDR1 and CDR2: SQVTM and ANQGSEA.

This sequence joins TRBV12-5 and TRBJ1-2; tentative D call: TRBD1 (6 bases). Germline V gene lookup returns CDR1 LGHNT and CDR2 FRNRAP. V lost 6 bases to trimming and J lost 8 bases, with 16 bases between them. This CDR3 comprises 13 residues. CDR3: CASGRDIPGGYTF. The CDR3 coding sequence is TGTGCTAGTGGCCGGGACATTCCGGGAGGCTACACCTTC.

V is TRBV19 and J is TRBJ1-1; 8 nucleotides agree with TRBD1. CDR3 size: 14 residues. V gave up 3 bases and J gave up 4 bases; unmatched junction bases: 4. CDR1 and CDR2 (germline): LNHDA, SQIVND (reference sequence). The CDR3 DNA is TGTGCCAGTAGTATGAGGACAGGGATCACTGAAGCTTTCTTT. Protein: CASSMRTGITEAFF.

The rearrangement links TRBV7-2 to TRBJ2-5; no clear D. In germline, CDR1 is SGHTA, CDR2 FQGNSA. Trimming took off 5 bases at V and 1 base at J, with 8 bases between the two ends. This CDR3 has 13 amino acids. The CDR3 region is CASSRGRQETQYF. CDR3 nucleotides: TGTGCCAGCAGCCGAGGTCGCCAAGAGACCCAGTACTTC.

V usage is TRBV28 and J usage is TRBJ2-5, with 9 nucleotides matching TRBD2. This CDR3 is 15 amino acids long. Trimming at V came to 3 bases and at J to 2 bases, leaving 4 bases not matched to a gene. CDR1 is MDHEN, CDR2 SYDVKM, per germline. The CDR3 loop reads CASSLRGGQQETQYF. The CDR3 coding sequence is TGTGCCAGCAGTTTGCGGGGGGGCCAGCAAGAGACCCAGTACTTC.

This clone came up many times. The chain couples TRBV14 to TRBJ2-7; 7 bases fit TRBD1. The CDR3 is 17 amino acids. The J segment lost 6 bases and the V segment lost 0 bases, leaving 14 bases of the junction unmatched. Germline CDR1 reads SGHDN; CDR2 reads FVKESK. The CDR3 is CASSQDPPTGYHREQYF. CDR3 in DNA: TGTGCCAGCAGCCAAGATCCCCCGACAGGGTATCATCGCGAGCAGTACTTC.

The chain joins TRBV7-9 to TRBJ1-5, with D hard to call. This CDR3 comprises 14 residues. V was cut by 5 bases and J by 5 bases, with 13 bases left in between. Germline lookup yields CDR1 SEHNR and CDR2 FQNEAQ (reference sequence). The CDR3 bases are TGTGCCAGCAGCCGGGGTAGGTGGGATCAGCCCCAGCATTTT. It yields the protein CASSRGRWDQPQHF.

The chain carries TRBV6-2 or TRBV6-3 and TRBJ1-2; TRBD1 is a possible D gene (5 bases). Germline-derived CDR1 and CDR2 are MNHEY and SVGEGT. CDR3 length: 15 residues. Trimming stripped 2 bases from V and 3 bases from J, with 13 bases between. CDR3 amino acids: CASSYGREPDYGYTF. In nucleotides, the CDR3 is TGTGCCAGCAGTTACGGCAGGGAACCGGACTATGGCTACACCTTC.

The CDR3 region has the DNA TGTGCCAGCGTCCGGGGGTACAATGAGCAGTTCTTC. Its protein product is CASVRGYNEQFF. The rearrangement links TRBV6-6 to TRBJ2-1; TRBD2 might be the D (6 bases). Germline V gives CDR1 MNHNY, CDR2 SVGAGI (reference sequence). The CDR3 totals 12 residues. Trimming pared 8 bases from V and 4 bases from J, leaving 9 bases between.

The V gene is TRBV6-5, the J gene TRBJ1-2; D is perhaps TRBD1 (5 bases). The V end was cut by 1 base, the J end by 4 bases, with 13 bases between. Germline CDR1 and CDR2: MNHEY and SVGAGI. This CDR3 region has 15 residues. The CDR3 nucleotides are TGTGCCAGCAGTTACTTGCAGGGCACCCGCTATGGCTACACCTTC. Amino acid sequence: CASSYLQGTRYGYTF.

The CDR3 DNA reads TGTGCCAGCAGCGTAGCTTGGAGGAGGGGTTTGAACACTGAAGCTTTCTTT. This encodes CASSVAWRRGLNTEAFF. The chain carries TRBV9 and TRBJ1-1, with D possibly matching TRBD1 (5 bases). Germline CDR1 is SGDLS and CDR2 is YYNGEE. There are 17 residues in the CDR3. With 0 bases removed from V and 0 bases from J, the gap between germline ends came to 15 bases. Full variable domain (missing parts from reference TRBV9 and TRBJ1-1): DSGVTQTPKHLITATGQRVTLRCSPRSGDLSVYWYQQSLDQGLQFLIQYYNGEERAKGNILERFSAQQFPDLHSELNLSSLELGDSALYFCASSVAWRRGLNTEAFFGQGTRLTVV.